This T cell receptor beta chain was captured in a study of T cells in Graves' hyperthyroidism and ophthalmopathy. RNA transcripts provided the source from which TCR beta CDR3 regions were amplified. An initial round of RT-PCR targeting the TCR CDR3 relied on the HTBI primer set. TCRdb reanalysed the multiplex PCR reads using MiXCR and keeps one entry per CDR3 protein. The sample lists about 740,000 distinct CDR3 sequences; 14% were seen once. Trimming removed 7 bases at V and 3 bases at J, with 20 bases between. This CDR3 region has 16 residues. The sample holds many counts of this clonotype. Sample: blood. The sequence derives from a woman aged 18-30 years with Graves' hyperthyroidism. The chain combines TRBV12-3 or TRBV12-4 with TRBJ2-3, with D possibly being TRBD1 (5 bases). CDR3 in amino acids: CASTRSLRVGTDTQYF. CDR3 DNA sequence: TGTGCCAGCACCCGGAGTCTCAGGGTGGGAACAGATACGCAGTATTTT.